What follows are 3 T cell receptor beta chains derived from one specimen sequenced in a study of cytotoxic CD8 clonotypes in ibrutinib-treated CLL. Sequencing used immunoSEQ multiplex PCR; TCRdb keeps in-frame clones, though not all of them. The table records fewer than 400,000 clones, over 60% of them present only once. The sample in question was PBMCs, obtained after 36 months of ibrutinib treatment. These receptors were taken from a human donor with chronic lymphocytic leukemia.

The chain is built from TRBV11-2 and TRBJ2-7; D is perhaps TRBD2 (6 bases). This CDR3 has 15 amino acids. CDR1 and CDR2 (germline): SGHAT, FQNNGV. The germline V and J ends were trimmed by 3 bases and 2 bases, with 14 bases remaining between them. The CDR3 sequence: CASSFAFGGPYEQYF. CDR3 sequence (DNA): TGTGCCAGCAGCTTTGCTTTCGGAGGGCCCTACGAGCAGTACTTC. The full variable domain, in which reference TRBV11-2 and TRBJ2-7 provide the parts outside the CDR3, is EAGVAQSPRYKIIEKRQSVAFWCNPISGHATLYWYQQILGQGPKLLIQFQNNGVVDDSQLPKDRFSAERLKGVDSTLKIQPAKLEDSAVYLCASSFAFGGPYEQYFGPGTRLTVT.

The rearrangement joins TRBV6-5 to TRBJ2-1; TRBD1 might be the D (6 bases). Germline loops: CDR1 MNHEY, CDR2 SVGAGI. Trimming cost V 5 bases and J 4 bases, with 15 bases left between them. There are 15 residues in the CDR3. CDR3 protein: CASSLRDTLYNEQFF. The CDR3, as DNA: TGTGCCAGCAGTCTCCGGGACACTCTTTACAATGAGCAGTTCTTC.

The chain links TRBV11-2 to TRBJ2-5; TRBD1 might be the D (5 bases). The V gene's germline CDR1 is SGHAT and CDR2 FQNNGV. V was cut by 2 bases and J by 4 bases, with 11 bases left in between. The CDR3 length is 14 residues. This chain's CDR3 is CASSLPGRVETQYF. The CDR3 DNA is TGTGCCAGCAGCTTACCCGGCAGGGTAGAGACCCAGTACTTC.